This TCR beta chain was sequenced during a study of blood T cells in healthy people across ages. The CDR3 is made up of 13 amino acids. The germline V gene encodes CDR1 MGHDK and CDR2 SYGVNS. V shed 3 bases and J shed 5 bases, with 10 bases lying between them. About this clonotype itself: Its antigen remains unknown.

The second PCR ran roughly 6 to 11 cycles with a sample-barcoded 5' primer and J-beta primers. Every single cDNA molecule received a tag from a template-switch adaptor with 12 random nucleotides. TCRdb recomputed calls from the 5' RACE reads with MiXCR, one row per CDR3 protein. The table shows 1.2 million to 1.5 million distinct CDR3 sequences, with 59% occurring only once. No fewer than 6.5 million PBMCs went into each sample. Study observations and caveats: The lack of PBMC sorting stopped any conclusive naive versus antigen-experienced comparison. Age showed a roughly linear inverse relationship with TCR beta diversity per million T cells.

The origin of this receptor is a young man in good health. J is TRBJ1-2 and V is TRBV25-1; D might be TRBD1 (5 bases). Sequenced input: blood. CDR3: CASSEGEPYGYTF. CDR3 DNA: TGTGCCAGCAGTGAGGGGGAGCCATATGGCTACACCTTC.